The entry below gives a single TCR beta chain sequence along with its context. V trimming: 4 bases; J trimming: 5 bases; junction bases outside the gene matches: 7. Looked up from germline, CDR1 is SGHNT and CDR2 is YYREEE (reference sequence). This CDR3 spans 16 amino acids. TCRdb reprocessed the 5' RACE reads with MiXCR, giving one entry per CDR3 protein. Among over 150,000 distinct CDR3 sequences listed, approximately 6% were seen once. This sample is drawn from a study of T cells after yellow fever vaccination. The sequence was collected from a man between 18 and 29 years old who received the YFV17D yellow fever vaccine. This rearrangement joins TRBV5-4 to TRBJ2-5, with TRBD2 identical over 14 bases. This material consisted of CD4+ T cells sorted from PBMCs, taken on the day of the first yellow fever vaccination. CDR3 protein: CASSGRLAGGLETQYF. CDR3 coding DNA: TGTGCCAGCAGCGGGCGACTAGCGGGGGGGCTCGAGACCCAGTACTTC.